In its sample, the clone carrying this TCR beta chain was seen a few times. Its antigen is not known. Study outcomes and limitations: Tumor memory CD4+ T cell TCR gene usage clustered with blood and lymph node memory CD4+ cells and lymph node naive CD4+ cells.

One entry per CDR3 protein, called by TCRdb with MiXCR from the 5' RACE reads. The table has approximately 40,000 distinct CDR3 sequences, approximately 17% seen once. Sequences were obtained from naive CD4+ T cells sorted from a lymph node. The subset denotes: naive CD4+ T cells, CD4+CD45RA+CD25-. The sequence was obtained from a female donor with breast cancer.

The CDR3 loop reads CASRGGALETQYF. CDR3 sequence (DNA): TGTGCTAGCCGCGGGGGGGCCCTAGAGACCCAGTACTTC. The rearrangement uses TRBV7-7 and TRBJ2-5; 9 nucleotides agree with TRBD2. There are 13 residues in the CDR3. In germline, CDR1 is SSHAT, CDR2 FNYEAQ (reference sequence). The entire variable domain, with the rest obtained from reference TRBV7-7 and TRBJ2-5, is as follows: GAGVSQSPRYKVTKRGQDVTLRCDPISSHATLYWYQQALGQGPEFLTYFNYEAQPDKSGLPSDRFSAERPEGSISTLTIQRTEQRDSAMYRCASRGGALETQYFGPGTRLLVL.